These 15 T cell receptor beta chains originate from one sample sequenced in a study of blood T cells in healthy people across ages. The second PCR ran roughly 7 to 12 cycles with a sample-barcoded 5' primer and J-beta primers. TCRdb reanalysed the 5' RACE reads using MiXCR and keeps one entry per CDR3 protein. The profile shows about 1,800,000 distinct CDR3 sequences, 28% of them singletons. The sequencing input was blood. The receptors stem from a woman in her 30s in good health.

CDR3 residues: CASSPTTGGKNIQYF. The CDR3 DNA follows: TGCGCCAGCAGCCCTACCACAGGGGGCAAAAACATTCAGTACTTC. The chain carries TRBV5-1 and TRBJ2-4, with 8 bases fitting TRBD1. The CDR3 extends over 15 amino acids. Germline-derived CDR1 and CDR2 are SGHRS and YFSETQ. Unmatched junction bases numbered 6, after V lost 4 bases and J lost 3 bases.

This clonotype was seen a few times. The rearrangement uses TRBV11-1 and TRBJ2-1; 9 bases map to TRBD2. Germline V lookup: CDR1 SGHAT, CDR2 FQDESV (reference sequence). V shed 4 bases and J 5 bases; nucleotides not matched to a gene: 3. The CDR3 has 14 residues. CDR3 DNA: TGTGCCAGCAGCTCTAGCGGGAACCACAATGAGCAGTTCTTC. Translating it yields CASSSSGNHNEQFF. The complete variable domain, with remaining parts taken from reference TRBV11-1 and TRBJ2-1, reads EAEVAQSPRYKITEKSQAVAFWCDPISGHATLYWYRQILGQGPELLVQFQDESVVDDSQLPKDRFSAERLKGVDSTLKIQPAELGDSAMYLCASSSSGNHNEQFFGPGTRLTVL.

Note on this clonotype: This may be a read error: a much more frequent sequence differs by one nucleotide. The chain combines TRBV2 with TRBJ2-1; no definite D call. CDR3 length equals 16 residues. The germline V gene has CDR1 SNHLY and CDR2 FYNNEI. The CDR3 coding sequence is TGTGCCAGCAGTGAAATGAGTGGTGGAAAATACAATGAGCAGGTCTTC. It translates to CASSEMSGGKYNEQVF. Variable domain in full (rest from reference TRBV2 and TRBJ2-1): EPEVTQTPSHQVTQMGQEVILRCVPISNHLYFYWYRQILGQKVEFLVSFYNNEISEKSEIFDDQFSVERPDGSNFTLKIRSTKLEDSAMYFCASSEMSGGKYNEQVFGPGTRLTVL.

Here the CDR3 reads CASSPLNRGLTLYEQYF. In DNA form, the CDR3 reads TGTGCCAGCTCACCCCTTAACAGGGGCCTCACCCTTTACGAGCAGTACTTC. The gene calls are TRBV18 and TRBJ2-7; 7 bases line up with TRBD1. This CDR3 region has 17 residues. CDR1 KGHSH and CDR2 LQKENI come from the germline V gene. V lost 3 bases to trimming and J lost 4 bases; unmatched junction nucleotides: 15.

As to this clonotype: The junction and the germline gene differ at one end; a read error may be behind it. The J gene is TRBJ2-3, the V gene TRBV12-3 or TRBV12-4; no definite D call. This CDR3 spans 11 amino acids. The CDR3 sequence is CANSLVDTQYF. The CDR3 bases are TGTGCCAACAGTTTAGTAGATACGCAGTATTTT.

In this sample, this clonotype turned up a few times. The chain recombines TRBV20-1 with TRBJ2-1; D ambiguous. CDR3 length: 13 residues. V lost 6 bases, J lost 7 bases, and 16 bases lay in between. Germline values: CDR1 DFQATT, CDR2 SNEGSKA (reference sequence). Written as DNA, the CDR3 is TGCAGTGCCCAAAAAAGGCAAGGGAATGAGCAGTTCTTC. It translates to CSAQKRQGNEQFF.

The chain couples TRBV6-2 or TRBV6-3 to TRBJ2-2; D remains unclear. The CDR3 is made up of 15 amino acids. The germline V gene has CDR1 MNHEY and CDR2 SVGEGT. Trimming shortened V by 7 bases and J by 7 bases, and 19 bases separated the two germline ends. This chain's CDR3 is CASISRLGWHGELFF. CDR3 DNA sequence: TGTGCCAGCATCTCCCGGCTTGGTTGGCACGGGGAGCTGTTTTTT.

This clonotype was observed a few times. V gene TRBV30 combines with J gene TRBJ2-7; 10 bases match TRBD2. V shed 2 bases and J 2 bases; nucleotides not matched to a gene: 6. CDR1 is GTSNPN and CDR2 is SVGIG in the germline V gene (reference sequence). This CDR3 has 15 amino acids. The CDR3 region is CAWSLLAGSTYEQYF. CDR3 DNA sequence: TGTGCCTGGAGTCTACTAGCGGGGTCGACCTACGAGCAGTACTTC. Based on the CDR3 plus reference TRBV30 and TRBJ2-7, the full variable domain is SQTIHQWPATLVQPVGSPLSLECTVEGTSNPNLYWYRQAAGRGLQLLFYSVGIGQISSEVPQNLSASRPQDRQFILSSKKLLLSDSGFYLCAWSLLAGSTYEQYFGPGTRLTVT.

This clonotype was seen only a few times. This chain's CDR3 is CASREAIYGYTF. The CDR3 region has the DNA TGTGCCAGCAGGGAGGCAATCTATGGCTACACCTTC. V usage is TRBV6-5 and J usage is TRBJ1-2; D call uncertain. Trimming cost V 6 bases and J 4 bases, with 9 bases left between them. Germline values: CDR1 MNHEY, CDR2 SVGAGI. This CDR3 has 12 amino acids.

A word on this clonotype: A much more abundant neighbour one base away suggests this may be a read error. The J gene is TRBJ2-1, the V gene TRBV5-6; no clear D gene. There are 14 residues in the CDR3. CDR1 and CDR2 from the germline V gene are SGHDT and YYEEEE. CDR3 bases: TGTGCCAGCAGCTTAGGTCTAGATGCCGCTGAGCAGTCCTTC. Translating it yields CASSLGLDAAEQSF.

Remarks on this clonotype: A clone one base away is much larger, so this may be a read error. The chain recombines TRBV7-6 with TRBJ2-3, with 11 bases aligning to TRBD2. Germline V lookup: CDR1 SGHVS, CDR2 FNYEAQ. The CDR3 is 14 amino acids. The CDR3 sequence: CANSILAGADTQYF. CDR3 DNA sequence: TGTGCCAACAGCATACTAGCGGGGGCAGATACGCAGTATTTT.

The J gene is TRBJ2-3, the V gene TRBV15; D possibly matches TRBD1 or TRBD2 (6 bases each). Looked up from germline, CDR1 is LNHNV and CDR2 is YYDKDF (reference sequence). V was trimmed by 0 bases and J by 6 bases, leaving 10 bases between them. This CDR3 comprises 14 residues. The CDR3 spells CATSRDGGGDTQYF. The DNA of the CDR3 is TGTGCCACCAGCAGAGATGGAGGGGGGGATACGCAGTATTTT.

V is TRBV11-2 and J is TRBJ2-7, with 8 bases fitting TRBD2. Trimming took 0 bases from V and 3 from J; bases not matched to a gene: 1. This CDR3 has 14 amino acids. Germline V gene sequence: CDR1 SGHAT, CDR2 FQNNGV. The CDR3 DNA is TGTGCCAGCAGCTTAGAACGGGGGGGCTACGAGCAGTACTTC. Amino acids: CASSLERGGYEQYF.

This clonotype was picked up one time. The chain uses TRBV6-5 and TRBJ1-1; perhaps TRBD1 as D (5 bases). The V end was cut by 0 bases, the J end by 3 bases, with 11 bases between. The length of the CDR3 is 15 residues. The V gene's germline CDR1 is MNHEY and CDR2 SVGAGI. CDR3 residues: CASSYSDSAYTEAFF. The CDR3 nucleotides are TGTGCCAGCAGTTACTCAGACAGTGCGTACACTGAAGCTTTCTTT.

The chain employs TRBV14 and TRBJ1-4; unclear D gene. Germline CDR1 SGHDN, CDR2 FVKESK. The CDR3 totals 13 residues. Trimming pared 2 bases from V and 7 bases from J, leaving 8 bases between. For the CDR3, the DNA is TGTGCCAGCAGCCAAAATGAAGGTGAAAAACTGTTTTTT. As protein: CASSQNEGEKLFF.